Presented here are 15 T cell receptor beta chains from one specimen sequenced in a study of blood T cell repertoires in COVID-19. Produced via immunoSEQ multiplex PCR; TCRdb's table is partial and in-frame only. The sample has some 150,000 clones, around four fifths seen once; the top ten hold under 3%. Material for sequencing was peripheral blood. The receptors stem from a woman between 40 and 50 years old with active or convalescent COVID-19.

The chain is built from TRBV5-1 and TRBJ1-6, with 7 bases aligning to TRBD1. CDR3 length: 15 amino acids. Unmatched junction bases numbered 3, after V lost 0 bases and J lost 6 bases. Germline loops: CDR1 SGHRS, CDR2 YFSETQ. This chain's CDR3 is CASSLAQGPNSPLHF. Written as DNA, the CDR3 is TGCGCCAGCAGCTTGGCACAGGGGCCTAATTCACCCCTCCACTTT.

CDR3 sequence (DNA): TGCGCCAGCAGCTTCTCCTCAAACAGCGGGAGATTACAAACAGATACGCAGTATTTT. Translation gives CASSFSSNSGRLQTDTQYF. The rearrangement links TRBV5-1 to TRBJ2-3; TRBD2 matches at 8 bases. The CDR3 is 19 amino acids. V lost 2 bases and J lost 3; bases outside the gene matches: 17. Germline-derived CDR1 and CDR2 are SGHRS and YFSETQ.

The chain recombines TRBV5-1 with TRBJ2-6, with 7 bases aligning to TRBD2. This CDR3 spans 17 amino acids. J gave up 0 bases and V 0 bases, and 3 bases lay outside the gene matches. Germline-derived CDR1 and CDR2 are SGHRS and YFSETQ. In nucleotides, the CDR3 is TGCGCCAGCAGCTTGGTAGCGGGCAGCTCTGGGGCCAACGTCCTGACTTTC. Its translation: CASSLVAGSSGANVLTF.

This clone was picked up a small number of times. The chain recombines TRBV11-2 with TRBJ2-1; D remains ambiguous. The CDR3 totals 14 residues. Germline V gives CDR1 SGHAT, CDR2 FQNNGV. V was clipped by 1 base and J by 1 base, with 5 bases between them. The CDR3 bases are TGTGCCAGCAGCTTAGTCGGTTCCTACAATGAGCAGTTCTTC. It translates to CASSLVGSYNEQFF.

The V gene is TRBV19, the J gene TRBJ1-2, with no clear D. There are 15 residues in the CDR3. V dropped 5 bases and J dropped 0 bases, with 13 bases sitting between them. Germline V gene data show CDR1 as LNHDA and CDR2 as SQIVND (reference sequence). CDR3 region: CASSLQPGPNYGYTF. CDR3 sequence (DNA): TGTGCCAGTAGTCTCCAGCCGGGTCCTAACTATGGCTACACCTTC.

This sequence joins TRBV10-2 and TRBJ2-7; TRBD1 matches 7 bases. J lost 2 bases, V lost 4 bases, and 8 bases had no gene match. Looked up from germline, CDR1 is WSHSY and CDR2 is SAAADI. This CDR3 has 15 amino acids. The CDR3 nucleotides are TGCGCCAGCAGTGCTGGACAGGCCCAAGCCTACGAGCAGTACTTC. Translated: CASSAGQAQAYEQYF.

The chain is built from TRBV5-1 and TRBJ1-4; 7 bases agree with TRBD1. The CDR3 runs 16 residues. The V gene's germline CDR1 is SGHRS and CDR2 YFSETQ. Losses at the gene ends were 0 bases for V and 4 bases for J; bases not matched to a gene: 6. The CDR3 sequence: CASSLAEDRLNEKLFF. The CDR3 nucleotides are TGCGCCAGCAGCTTGGCCGAGGACAGGCTTAATGAAAAACTGTTTTTT.

The chain carries TRBV6-5 and TRBJ1-2; 11 bases are shared with TRBD1. V shed 4 bases, J shed 4 bases, and the junction held 2 bases outside the gene matches. The CDR3 contains 14 residues. Germline lookup yields CDR1 MNHEY and CDR2 SVGAGI. The DNA of the CDR3 is TGTGCCAGCAGTTTGGACAGGGGGCCCTATGGCTACACCTTC. It is translated as CASSLDRGPYGYTF.

This chain uses TRBV7-9 with TRBJ2-1; D might be TRBD2 (5 bases). The CDR3 is 14 residues long. The V and J ends lost 4 bases and 3 bases respectively, with 10 bases between them. Germline V CDR1 and CDR2: SEHNR, FQNEAQ (reference sequence). CDR3 amino acids: CASSSGTSYNEQFF. CDR3 DNA sequence: TGTGCCAGCAGCTCCGGAACTAGCTACAATGAGCAGTTCTTC.

The chain carries TRBV19 and TRBJ1-1, with TRBD1 matching over 7 bases. In germline, CDR1 is LNHDA, CDR2 SQIVND (reference sequence). CDR3 length: 18 residues. The trim removed 5 bases at V and 0 bases at J, leaving 15 bases unmatched. As DNA, the CDR3 is TGTGCCAGTAGTCCCACGATACAGGGGAGAGGGTTGAACACTGAAGCTTTCTTT. Translation: CASSPTIQGRGLNTEAFF.

This clone has a single count. V is TRBV3-1 (or the pseudogene TRBV3-2) and J is TRBJ1-1; the D gene is possibly TRBD1 (5 bases). CDR1 and CDR2 (germline): LGHDT, YNNKEL (reference sequence). This CDR3 has 13 amino acids. Trimming shortened V by 4 bases and J by 7 bases, and 13 bases separated the two germline ends. The CDR3 protein is CASSRQGVSEAFF. DNA of the CDR3: TGTGCCAGCAGCCGGCAGGGTGTGAGTGAAGCTTTCTTT.

The chain has TRBV7-9 and TRBJ1-2; 9 bases are a match to TRBD1. The CDR3 runs 14 residues. Unmatched junction bases numbered 5, after V lost 5 bases and J lost 4 bases. Germline-derived CDR1 and CDR2 are SEHNR and FQNEAQ (reference sequence). The CDR3 loop reads CASSQGQGLYGYTF. The CDR3 DNA sequence: TGTGCCAGCAGCCAGGGACAGGGACTCTATGGCTACACCTTC.

This rearrangement joins TRBV30 to TRBJ1-3, with D unclear. The CDR3 spans 16 residues. Germline V CDR1 and CDR2: GTSNPN, SVGIG (reference sequence). The CDR3 nucleotides read TGTGCGGGAGGCACCTGGACCGTTGGGCACGGAAACACCATATATTTT. This encodes CAGGTWTVGHGNTIYF.

In its sample, this clone was seen once. The chain links TRBV18 to TRBJ2-3, with 7 bases aligning to TRBD1. This CDR3 has 14 amino acids. Germline-derived CDR1 and CDR2 are KGHSH and LQKENI. The V and J ends lost 6 bases and 3 bases, in that order; junction bases with no gene match: 6. The CDR3 DNA reads TGTGCCAGCTCCCCGCGGACAGGAACAGATACGCAGTATTTT. This encodes CASSPRTGTDTQYF.

This chain connects TRBV10-2 to TRBJ1-2; D not certain. Trimming took off 3 bases at V and 4 bases at J, with 12 bases between the two ends. The germline gives CDR1 WSHSY, CDR2 SAAADI. The CDR3 length is 14 residues. CDR3 sequence: CASSEGRVSYGYTF. CDR3 bases: TGCGCCAGCAGTGAAGGGCGGGTCAGCTATGGCTACACCTTC.